This T cell receptor beta chain was found in a study of pediatric ulcerative colitis. CDR3 length: 19 residues. With V trimmed by 1 base and J by 0 bases, 11 bases remained unmatched. CDR1 SGHTA and CDR2 FQGNSA come from the germline V gene. The rectum was sampled with one to two pinch biopsies at colonoscopy. TCRdb keeps only in-frame clones here, not all; method: immunoSEQ multiplex PCR. The sample lists approximately 37,000 clones; 65% to 85% were seen once. The chain employs TRBV7-2 and TRBJ2-3; 9 nucleotides agree with TRBD2. This TCR was recovered from a boy younger than 18 with severe ulcerative colitis. What was sequenced was gut tissue. The CDR3 is CASSLDSAIAGASTDTQYF. CDR3 DNA sequence: TGTGCCAGCAGCTTAGATTCCGCAATAGCGGGAGCAAGCACAGATACGCAGTATTTT.